The 9 T cell receptor beta chains below were found in one sample sequenced in a study of blood T cell repertoires in COVID-19. Generated by immunoSEQ multiplex PCR, the TCRdb table keeps only in-frame clones and is missing some. Here the sample spans 250,000 to 350,000 clones, roughly 90% being singletons. Sequenced sample: peripheral blood. The receptors come from a woman aged 45-65 years with active or convalescent COVID-19.

V and J are TRBV10-2 and TRBJ2-5; 8 nucleotides agree with TRBD1. CDR1 is WSHSY and CDR2 is SAAADI in the germline V gene. This CDR3 spans 12 amino acids. J lost 5 bases, V lost 5 bases, and 1 base had no gene match. Here the CDR3 reads CASSSGGETQYF. The DNA for the CDR3 is TGCGCCAGCAGTTCAGGGGGCGAGACCCAGTACTTC.

The J gene is TRBJ2-4, the V gene TRBV7-9, with 9 bases that match TRBD1. Germline lookup yields CDR1 SEHNR and CDR2 FQNEAQ (reference sequence). The J segment lost 0 bases and the V segment lost 4 bases, leaving 7 bases of the junction unmatched. CDR3 length equals 17 residues. This chain's CDR3 is CASSSNRTGVAKNIQYF. The DNA for the CDR3 is TGTGCCAGCAGCTCCAACCGGACAGGGGTAGCCAAAAACATTCAGTACTTC. The entire variable domain, with the rest obtained from reference TRBV7-9 and TRBJ2-4, is as follows: DTGVSQNPRHKITKRGQNVTFRCDPISEHNRLYWYRQTLGQGPEFLTYFQNEAQLEKSRLLSDRFSAERPKGSFSTLEIQRTEQGDSAMYLCASSSNRTGVAKNIQYFGAGTRLSVL.

J is TRBJ2-1 and V is TRBV4-2; D call uncertain. This CDR3 comprises 16 residues. Deletions cut 2 bases from V and 0 bases from J, with 11 bases between. Germline V CDR1 and CDR2: LGHNA, YNFKEQ. CDR3 amino acids: CASSQPPPSSYNEQFF. DNA for the CDR3: TGTGCCAGCAGCCAACCCCCTCCCAGCTCCTACAATGAGCAGTTCTTC.

This chain links TRBV12-5 with TRBJ1-2, with 9 bases aligning to TRBD1. Germline V gives CDR1 LGHNT, CDR2 FRNRAP. The junction had 9 bases not matched to a gene; V was cut back by 1 base and J by 0 bases. The CDR3 is made up of 18 amino acids. The CDR3 protein is CASGLAKSGTGTNYGYTF. The CDR3 coding sequence is TGTGCTAGTGGTTTGGCCAAATCCGGGACAGGGACTAACTATGGCTACACCTTC.

The chain has TRBV2 and TRBJ1-1; tentative D call: TRBD1 (5 bases). Germline V gene sequence: CDR1 SNHLY, CDR2 FYNNEI. CDR3 length: 13 residues. The germline V and J ends were trimmed by 3 bases and 4 bases, with 9 bases remaining between them. The CDR3 DNA sequence: TGTGCCAGCAGTGAGCAGGGCCGCACTGAAGCTTTCTTT. Protein product: CASSEQGRTEAFF.

V is TRBV9 and J is TRBJ1-5, with TRBD1 matching 11 bases. The CDR3 extends over 15 amino acids. With 4 bases clipped from V and 7 bases from J, the junction kept 7 bases outside the gene matches. Germline loops: CDR1 SGDLS, CDR2 YYNGEE. In DNA, the CDR3 is TGTGCCAGCAGCATCGGGACAGGGGGTGAACAGCCCCAGCATTTT. This codes for CASSIGTGGEQPQHF.

With respect to this clone: At one of its ends the junction is not consistent with the germline gene, which may arise from a read error. The J gene is TRBJ1-2, the V gene TRBV19; D is unclear. The CDR3 sequence is 12 residues long. Germline CDR1 LNHDA, CDR2 SQIVND (reference sequence). Written as DNA, the CDR3 is TGTGCCAGTAGTTCTGCGGTAATTGGCTACTCCTTC. The encoded protein is CASSSAVIGYSF.

The chain is built from TRBV9 and TRBJ1-3; perhaps TRBD1 as D (6 bases). Trimming took 8 bases from V and 4 from J, leaving 10 bases between them. From germline, CDR1 is SGDLS and CDR2 YYNGEE. This CDR3 contains 12 residues. CDR3: CASSGAGNTIYF. The CDR3 DNA is TGTGCCAGTTCAGGGGCCGGAAACACCATATATTTT.

The J gene is TRBJ1-5, the V gene TRBV27, with D possibly matching TRBD1 (5 bases). CDR1 and CDR2 (germline): MNHEY, SMNVEV (reference sequence). This CDR3 contains 13 residues. V lost 5 bases to trimming and J lost 4 bases, with 9 bases between them. CDR3 protein: CASSQQENQPQHF. The CDR3 nucleotides are TGTGCCAGCAGTCAACAGGAGAATCAGCCCCAGCATTTT.